The 24 T cell receptor beta chains given below trace back to one sample, sequenced in a study of T cell responses to AZD1222 COVID-19 vaccine. Method: immunoSEQ multiplex PCR; TCRdb's copy keeps in-frame clones and lacks some. The sample consists of about 120,000 clones, around 89% of them appearing once. Specimen: peripheral blood, collected on day 0 of AZD1222 vaccination. Source of these receptors: an adult in good health.

The V gene is TRBV19, the J gene TRBJ2-7; no reliable D call. V dropped 5 bases and J dropped 6 bases, with 17 bases sitting between them. This CDR3 is built from 14 residues. Per the germline V gene, CDR1 is LNHDA and CDR2 is SQIVND (reference sequence). CDR3 amino acids: CASSSSPRAPEQYF. The CDR3 DNA is TGTGCCAGTAGTTCAAGCCCGCGAGCCCCCGAGCAGTACTTC.

The rearrangement links TRBV30 to TRBJ2-3, with 7 nucleotides matching TRBD2. The V gene's germline CDR1 is GTSNPN and CDR2 SVGIG (reference sequence). The CDR3 runs 15 residues. Trimming at V came to 2 bases and at J to 2 bases, leaving 7 bases not matched to a gene. CDR3 in amino acids: CAWSPLAANTDTQYF. CDR3 nucleotides: TGTGCCTGGAGTCCTCTAGCGGCGAACACAGATACGCAGTATTTT.

The DNA of the CDR3 is TGCGCCAGCAGCCAGGGACAGGGGGACTTCTCTGGAAACACCATATATTTT. It yields the protein CASSQGQGDFSGNTIYF. The chain has TRBV4-1 and TRBJ1-3, with 11 bases lining up with TRBD1. The CDR3 runs to 17 residues. CDR1 and CDR2 from the germline V gene are MGHRA and YSYEKL. J was trimmed by 0 bases and V by 3 bases; bases with no gene match: 4.

The chain employs TRBV29-1 and TRBJ2-1; 10 bases are a match to TRBD1. The length of the CDR3 is 12 residues. V lost 6 bases and J lost 9; bases outside the gene matches: 5. Germline CDR1 reads SQVTM; CDR2 reads ANQGSEA. The DNA of the CDR3 is TGCAGCGTGAGACAGGGGGCTACTGAGCAGTTCTTC. Translating it yields CSVRQGATEQFF.

This clone was seen a single time. The genes are TRBV19 and TRBJ1-2; TRBD1 aligns across 12 bases. With V trimmed by 5 bases and J by 1 base, 8 bases remained unmatched. Germline CDR1 reads LNHDA; CDR2 reads SQIVND (reference sequence). The CDR3 sequence is 17 residues long. CDR3: CASSGDRGPIRNYGYTF. The CDR3 nucleotides read TGTGCCAGTAGTGGGGACAGGGGGCCTATCCGTAACTATGGCTACACCTTC.

The genes are TRBV7-3 and TRBJ1-1; D not certain. The CDR3 is 13 amino acids. CDR1 SGHTA and CDR2 FQGTGA come from the germline V gene. Between the trimmed V and J ends, which lost 3 bases and 1 base, there was a span of 6 bases. Here the CDR3 DNA reads TGTGCCAGCAGCTTTTGGGGGAACACTGAAGCTTTCTTT. Its protein product is CASSFWGNTEAFF.

The rearrangement joins TRBV10-3 to TRBJ1-1; D uncertain. Germline CDR1 and CDR2: ENHRY and SYGVKD. The CDR3 loop spans 12 amino acids. Trimming cost V 0 bases and J 5 bases, with 4 bases left between them. DNA of the CDR3: TGTGCCATCAGTGAGTCAGGGACTGAAGCTTTCTTT. This translates into CAISESGTEAFF.

The rearrangement links TRBV27 to TRBJ1-2, with 10 bases aligning to TRBD1. This CDR3 spans 16 amino acids. CDR1 is MNHEY and CDR2 is SMNVEV in the germline V gene (reference sequence). Trimming removed 6 bases from V and 4 bases from J; junction bases left unmatched: 11. CDR3 bases: TGTGCCAGCAGCCCTCCCCCGGACAGGGGGTCCTATGGCTACACCTTC. It yields the protein CASSPPPDRGSYGYTF.

V and J are TRBV19 and TRBJ2-3, with D possibly being TRBD1 (5 bases). Germline V gene lookup returns CDR1 LNHDA and CDR2 SQIVND (reference sequence). The CDR3 loop spans 15 amino acids. The V gene lost 6 bases and the J gene lost 1 base, with 14 bases spanning the gap. In nucleotides, the CDR3 is TGTGCCAGTAGGTACGGTGCCAGGGGCACAGATACGCAGTATTTT. The encoded protein is CASRYGARGTDTQYF.

The chain joins TRBV19 to TRBJ2-5, with TRBD2 matching over 8 bases. Germline V gene sequence: CDR1 LNHDA, CDR2 SQIVND (reference sequence). Trimming cost V 5 bases and J 2 bases; bases outside gene matches: 7. The CDR3 is 15 amino acids. DNA of the CDR3: TGTGCCAGTAGTTTCTCCGGGACTAGACAAGAGACCCAGTACTTC. Encoded protein: CASSFSGTRQETQYF.

This chain's CDR3 is CASSLQGANSPLHF. The CDR3 DNA follows: TGTGCCAGCAGCCTCCAGGGGGCCAATTCACCCCTCCACTTT. The V and J genes are TRBV6-5 and TRBJ1-6; TRBD1 aligns across 8 bases. The CDR3 runs to 14 residues. V gave up 6 bases and J gave up 7 bases; unmatched junction bases: 5. Germline CDR1 reads MNHEY; CDR2 reads SVGAGI.

V is TRBV6-2 or TRBV6-3 and J is TRBJ2-5; D gene uncertain. Trimming removed 2 bases from V and 4 bases from J, with 11 bases in between. Germline CDR1 and CDR2: MNHEY and SVGEGT. The CDR3 covers 14 residues. The CDR3 spells CASSYPTLRETQYF. CDR3 DNA sequence: TGTGCCAGCAGTTACCCAACGCTCAGAGAGACCCAGTACTTC.

With regard to this clone: The sample has other DNA sequences that encode this CDR3 too. This chain joins TRBV6-5 and TRBJ1-2; D not resolved. Germline V lookup: CDR1 MNHEY, CDR2 SVGAGI. This CDR3 has 11 amino acids. Trimming removed 4 bases from V and 7 bases from J, with 7 bases in between. DNA of the CDR3: TGTGCCAGCAGTTCCTTGGGTGGCTACACCTTC. As protein: CASSSLGGYTF.

The V call is TRBV18, the J call TRBJ2-3; D may be TRBD2 (6 bases). Germline lookup yields CDR1 KGHSH and CDR2 LQKENI. Trimming removed 4 bases from V and 0 bases from J, with 11 bases in between. The CDR3 spans 15 residues. CDR3 residues: CASSLGGTSTDTQYF. CDR3 nucleotide sequence: TGTGCCAGCTCACTGGGCGGGACTAGCACAGATACGCAGTATTTT.

This chain joins TRBV24-1 and TRBJ1-6; D is unclear. V gave up 9 bases and J gave up 0 bases, with 11 bases separating them. The CDR3 sequence is 15 residues long. CDR1 is KGHDR, CDR2 SFDVKD, per germline. The CDR3 loop is CATGEFSSYNSPLHF. DNA for the CDR3: TGTGCCACCGGGGAGTTTAGCTCCTATAATTCACCCCTCCACTTT.

The V gene is TRBV24-1, the J gene TRBJ1-2; 12 bases fit TRBD1. Per the germline V gene, CDR1 is KGHDR and CDR2 is SFDVKD. This CDR3 contains 14 residues. The V gene end was trimmed by 7 bases and the J gene end by 3 bases; junction bases not matched to a gene: 2. The CDR3 region is CATRGDRGHYGYTF. Here the CDR3 DNA reads TGTGCCACCAGGGGGGACAGGGGGCACTATGGCTACACCTTC.

This chain links TRBV7-2 with TRBJ2-7; 7 nucleotides line up with TRBD2. CDR3 length: 16 residues. Germline V CDR1 and CDR2: SGHTA, FQGNSA. Trimming at V came to 4 bases and at J to 2 bases, leaving 11 bases not matched to a gene. DNA of the CDR3: TGTGCCAGCAGCTCGAAACCCCGGGACTATCCCTACGAGCAGTACTTC. Translated: CASSSKPRDYPYEQYF. The full variable domain, completed using reference TRBV7-2 and TRBJ2-7, is GAGVSQSPSNKVTEKGKDVELRCDPISGHTALYWYRQSLGQGLEFLIYFQGNSAPDKSGLPSDRFSAERTGGSVSTLTIQRTQQEDSAVYLCASSSKPRDYPYEQYFGPGTRLTVT.

The genes are TRBV7-9 and TRBJ1-5; 8 positions match TRBD1. The CDR3 runs to 16 residues. In germline, CDR1 is SEHNR, CDR2 FQNEAQ (reference sequence). Germline trimming cut 4 bases from V and 2 bases from J; bases unmatched to any gene: 7. CDR3 sequence (DNA): TGTGCCAGCAGCTATGCAGGGGGCTGGGGCAATCAGCCCCAGCATTTT. Its protein product is CASSYAGGWGNQPQHF.

The rearrangement uses TRBV10-3 and TRBJ2-7; 8 nucleotides line up with TRBD1. The CDR3 is 12 residues long. V trimming: 10 bases; J trimming: 4 bases; junction bases outside the gene matches: 6. Germline loops: CDR1 ENHRY, CDR2 SYGVKD. CDR3 coding DNA: TGTGCCACCGGACAGGGCGGGTACGAGCAGTACTTC. This gives the protein CATGQGGYEQYF.

The chain carries TRBV9 and TRBJ1-1, with D maybe TRBD1 (5 bases). V was pared by 4 bases and J by 11 bases, with 18 bases between. This CDR3 has 13 amino acids. Germline V gene lookup returns CDR1 SGDLS and CDR2 YYNGEE. The CDR3 DNA sequence: TGTGCCAGCAGCCCCCAGTTTGGGGGACGGGCTTTCTTT. It specifies CASSPQFGGRAFF. Full variable domain (rest looked up from reference TRBV9 and TRBJ1-1): DSGVTQTPKHLITATGQRVTLRCSPRSGDLSVYWYQQSLDQGLQFLIQYYNGEERAKGNILERFSAQQFPDLHSELNLSSLELGDSALYFCASSPQFGGRAFFGQGTRLTVV.

The CDR3 DNA follows: TGTGCCAGCAGCCAAGTAATTGGGCAGGTCAATCAGCCCCAGCATTTT. Amino acids: CASSQVIGQVNQPQHF. The J gene is TRBJ1-5, the V gene TRBV4-2; D not certain. Germline CDR1 is LGHNA and CDR2 is YNFKEQ. V shed 1 base and J shed 3 bases, with 13 bases lying between them. The CDR3 totals 16 residues.

CDR3: CASSLAETQYF. The CDR3 region has the DNA TGCGCCAGCAGCTTGGCGGAGACCCAGTACTTC. This chain uses TRBV5-1 with TRBJ2-5; D remains ambiguous. V was clipped by 0 bases and J by 5 bases, with 2 bases between them. The CDR3 covers 11 residues. Germline CDR1 SGHRS, CDR2 YFSETQ.

This clone was detected only once. V is TRBV7-2 and J is TRBJ2-7; 7 bases are a match to TRBD2. The CDR3 covers 13 residues. Trimming took 7 bases from V and 3 from J; bases not matched to a gene: 6. Per germline, CDR1 SGHTA and CDR2 FQGNSA. In DNA form, the CDR3 reads TGTGCCAGCACCTTTGGGGGGGGCTACGAGCAGTACTTC. Translation gives CASTFGGGYEQYF.

The CDR3 DNA follows: TGCGCCAGCAGTGTTCCGCTAACGGACAGCAGCGAGGGGAGCTCCTACGAGCAGTACTTC. Residues: CASSVPLTDSSEGSSYEQYF. The chain recombines TRBV10-2 with TRBJ2-7, with D perhaps TRBD1 (6 bases). Germline V lookup: CDR1 WSHSY, CDR2 SAAADI. The CDR3 totals 20 residues. The V end lost 4 bases, the J end lost 0 bases, and 28 bases lay between the germline ends.